The rows below give T cell receptor beta chains drawn from one sample of a study of blood T cell repertoires in COVID-19. Produced via immunoSEQ multiplex PCR; TCRdb's table is partial and in-frame only. Here the sample spans about 200,000 clones, 80% to 90% being singletons. Sequenced sample: peripheral blood. The receptors shown here come from a man aged 55 to 70 who had recovered from COVID-19. Each CDR3 is given with its conserved first and last residue. Each record gives: clone size, CDR3 length, V gene, D gene, J gene, CDR3 protein, CDR3 DNA. The D gene is left open where the match is weak. Clone size is shown for a subset of rows, as once, few, many or a class of expanded clone.

-	16	TRBV11-2	-	TRBJ2-4	CASSFGDGNIGNIQYF	TGTGCCAGCAGCTTCGGTGATGGAAATATCGGGAACATTCAGTACTTC
few	16	TRBV15	-	TRBJ2-6	CATSREAGAGANVLTF	TGTGCCACCAGCAGAGAGGCAGGGGCTGGGGCCAACGTCCTGACTTTC
-	16	TRBV13	TRBD1	TRBJ2-2	CASSIYRGGNTGELFF	TGTGCCAGCAGCATCTACAGGGGCGGGAACACCGGGGAGCTGTTTTTT
-	17	TRBV5-1	TRBD2	TRBJ2-1	CASSSQPVRTSSNEQFF	TGCGCCAGCAGCTCCCAGCCAGTGCGGACTAGCTCGAATGAGCAGTTCTTC
-	14	TRBV7-9	-	TRBJ2-7	CASSPKTVPYEQYF	TGTGCCAGCAGCCCAAAGACAGTTCCCTACGAGCAGTACTTC
-	12	TRBV28	-	TRBJ2-1	CASSLTPNEQFF	TGTGCCAGCAGTTTAACTCCCAATGAGCAGTTCTTC
once	15	TRBV6-2/TRBV6-3	TRBD1	TRBJ2-5	CASSIGTGQGETQYF	TGTGCCAGCAGTATCGGGACAGGGCAGGGGGAGACCCAGTACTTC
-	15	TRBV9	TRBD1	TRBJ2-3	CASGRGTGGADTQYF	TGTGCCAGCGGTCGGGGGACAGGGGGCGCCGATACGCAGTATTTT
-	13	TRBV29-1	-	TRBJ1-1	CSVEWQGQLEAFF	TGCAGCGTTGAGTGGCAGGGGCAATTGGAAGCTTTCTTT
-	16	TRBV3-1/TRBV3-2	TRBD2	TRBJ2-5	CASSQGLAGGGRAQYF	TGTGCCAGCAGCCAAGGACTAGCGGGGGGCGGTCGAGCCCAGTACTTC
-	12	TRBV7-2	-	TRBJ2-7	CASSLQGYEQYF	TGTGCCAGCAGCTTACAGGGCTACGAGCAGTACTTC
-	14	TRBV6-5	-	TRBJ2-7	CASSYAGYPYEQYF	TGTGCCAGCAGTTACGCAGGGTACCCCTACGAGCAGTACTTC
-	12	TRBV7-3	-	TRBJ2-1	CASSRAAGEQFF	TGTGCCAGCAGCCGCGCGGCGGGTGAGCAGTTCTTC
-	16	TRBV13	-	TRBJ2-1	CASSLGGGGLPDEQFF	TGTGCCAGCAGCTTAGGAGGTGGGGGCCTCCCCGATGAGCAGTTCTTC
-	15	TRBV6-1	-	TRBJ1-3	CASSEVGLSGNTIYF	TGTGCCAGCAGTGAGGTGGGCCTCTCTGGAAACACCATATATTTT
few	13	TRBV10-3	-	TRBJ1-4	CATTRDINEKLFF	TGTGCCACCACCCGGGACATCAATGAAAAACTGTTTTTT
once	16	TRBV24-1	-	TRBJ2-6	CATSDPGTSGANVLTF	TGTGCCACCAGTGACCCCGGGACTTCTGGGGCCAACGTCCTGACTTTC
-	16	TRBV7-9	TRBD2	TRBJ2-7	CASSLELAGGGYEQYF	TGTGCCAGCAGCTTAGAGCTAGCGGGGGGAGGTTACGAGCAGTACTTC
-	13	TRBV12-3/TRBV12-4	TRBD1	TRBJ1-1	CASSQTGPTEAFF	TGTGCCAGCAGTCAGACAGGGCCCACTGAAGCTTTCTTT
-	14	TRBV30	TRBD1	TRBJ1-2	CAWSGTGSHYGYTF	TGTGCCTGGAGCGGGACAGGCTCTCACTATGGCTACACCTTC
-	16	TRBV28	-	TRBJ1-4	CASSLPGPAANEKLFF	TGTGCCAGCAGTTTACCAGGGCCAGCCGCTAATGAAAAACTGTTTTTT
-	14	TRBV2	-	TRBJ2-7	CASRGAAGAWEQYF	TGTGCCAGCAGGGGGGCGGCGGGGGCCTGGGAGCAGTACTTC
-	15	TRBV28	TRBD2	TRBJ2-1	CASTGASGREDEQFF	TGTGCCTCCACCGGGGCTAGCGGGAGGGAAGATGAGCAGTTCTTC
-	14	TRBV30	-	TRBJ1-1	CAWRGAGVNTEAFF	TGTGCCTGGAGAGGGGCGGGGGTGAACACTGAAGCTTTCTTT
-	14	TRBV2	-	TRBJ1-3	CASRTGSSGNTIYF	TGTGCCAGCAGAACAGGTTCCTCTGGAAACACCATATATTTT
-	13	TRBV29-1	-	TRBJ1-1	CSVDGFPNTEAFF	TGCAGCGTTGATGGCTTCCCGAACACTGAAGCTTTCTTT
-	14	TRBV5-1	-	TRBJ2-7	CASSLATGSYEQYF	TGCGCCAGCAGCTTGGCCACGGGATCATACGAGCAGTACTTC
-	15	TRBV4-2	TRBD1	TRBJ2-3	CASSQGTGATDTQYF	TGTGCCAGCAGCCAAGGGACAGGGGCGACAGATACGCAGTATTTT
once	15	TRBV5-1	-	TRBJ2-7	CASSLASDSHYEQYF	TGCGCCAGCAGCTTGGCTTCCGACAGCCACTACGAGCAGTACTTC
-	19	TRBV6-2/TRBV6-3	TRBD2	TRBJ2-3	CASSNRLAGGFRGTDTQYF	TGTGCCAGCAGTAACCGACTAGCGGGGGGATTTCGGGGCACAGATACGCAGTATTTT
-	12	TRBV5-6	-	TRBJ1-4	CASNQRGEKLFF	TGTGCCAGCAATCAGAGAGGTGAAAAACTGTTTTTT
once	15	TRBV7-7	TRBD2	TRBJ2-5	CASSPSGGSQETQYF	TGTGCCAGCAGCCCTAGCGGGGGGAGCCAAGAGACCCAGTACTTC
-	16	TRBV12-2	-	TRBJ2-1	CASRPTPGCGHNEQFF	TGTGCAAGTCGCCCCACCCCTGGTTGCGGCCACAATGAGCAGTTCTTC
-	15	TRBV28	TRBD1	TRBJ1-5	CASSSRQGHNQPQHF	TGTGCCAGCAGCTCCCGACAGGGACACAATCAGCCCCAGCATTTT
-	14	TRBV7-3	-	TRBJ1-2	CASSPDRAYQGYTF	TGTGCCAGCAGCCCAGACAGAGCCTATCAAGGCTACACCTTC
-	12	TRBV5-4	-	TRBJ1-1	CASSLQGAEAFF	TGTGCCAGCAGCTTACAGGGCGCTGAAGCTTTCTTT
-	15	TRBV4-3	-	TRBJ2-3	CASSQDRGGADTQYF	TGCGCCAGCAGCCAAGATCGAGGGGGGGCAGATACGCAGTATTTT
-	14	TRBV6-1	-	TRBJ2-1	CASSENPGYNEQFF	TGTGCCAGCAGTGAAAACCCCGGTTACAATGAGCAGTTCTTC
-	14	TRBV9	TRBD1	TRBJ2-2	CASRNRGNTGELFF	TGTGCCAGCAGGAACAGGGGGAACACCGGGGAGCTGTTTTTT
-	11	TRBV3-1/TRBV3-2	-	TRBJ2-7	CASSQGAEQYF	TGTGCCAGCAGCCAAGGAGCCGAGCAGTACTTC
many	16	TRBV30	-	TRBJ1-1	CAWSVQRTVPLTEAFF	TGTGCCTGGAGTGTACAAAGAACAGTCCCGTTAACTGAAGCTTTCTTT
-	13	TRBV4-2	-	TRBJ1-1	CASSPGEGIEAFF	TGTGCCAGCAGCCCCGGGGAGGGGATCGAAGCTTTCTTT
-	16	TRBV11-2	TRBD1	TRBJ1-6	CASSLADDRVRSPLHF	TGTGCCAGCAGCTTAGCTGACGACAGGGTTAGGTCACCCCTCCACTTT
-	14	TRBV19	-	TRBJ1-2	CASRRDGANYGYTF	TGTGCCAGTAGGCGGGACGGAGCTAACTATGGCTACACCTTC
-	13	TRBV7-7	-	TRBJ1-4	CASSFSLGEKLFF	TGTGCCAGCAGCTTTAGCCTTGGTGAAAAACTGTTTTTT
-	17	TRBV9	TRBD2	TRBJ2-2	CASAKTSGQTWTGELFF	TGTGCCAGCGCGAAGACTAGCGGACAGACCTGGACCGGGGAGCTGTTTTTT
-	15	TRBV6-6	-	TRBJ1-3	CASGQTGTSGNTIYF	TGTGCCAGCGGACAGACGGGAACTTCTGGAAACACCATATATTTT
few	17	TRBV4-3	TRBD2	TRBJ2-3	CASSQDSRGANTDTQYF	TGCGCCAGCAGCCAAGACTCGCGGGGGGCCAACACAGATACGCAGTATTTT
few	18	TRBV9	TRBD2	TRBJ2-7	CASSVASGGTTNSYEQYF	TGTGCCAGCAGCGTAGCTTCGGGGGGGACTACTAATTCCTACGAGCAGTACTTC
-	15	TRBV7-3	TRBD2	TRBJ2-3	CASSFGGTTWDTQYF	TGTGCCAGCAGCTTCGGCGGGACTACGTGGGATACGCAGTATTTT
-	13	TRBV5-8	TRBD1	TRBJ1-5	CASSIQGDQPQHF	TGTGCCAGCAGCATACAGGGGGATCAGCCCCAGCATTTT
-	15	TRBV19	-	TRBJ1-3	CASRVGVVSGNTIYF	TGTGCCAGTAGGGTTGGAGTGGTTTCTGGAAACACCATATATTTT
-	18	TRBV5-1	TRBD1	TRBJ1-1	CASSSAPGQGIANTEAFF	TGCGCCAGCAGTTCCGCGCCGGGACAGGGGATTGCGAACACTGAAGCTTTCTTT